The rows below give T cell receptor beta chains drawn from one sample of a study of identical twins. TCRdb reprocessed the 5' RACE reads via MiXCR and lists one record per CDR3 protein. The sample includes around 1.7 million distinct CDR3 sequences, about 32% seen only once; the top ten take about 0.25%. Sequenced input: cord blood. The receptors were sampled from a newborn girl in good health. CDR3s include the opening cysteine and the closing phenylalanine or tryptophan. D genes are given only for firm matches. The size entry is marked missing in some rows and otherwise reads once, few, many or a size class.

j_call: TRBJ2-1
d_call: TRBD2
clone_size: .
v_call: TRBV5-1
cdr3_aa: CASSPFRRREEVYEQFF
cdr3_nt: TGCGCCAGCAGCCCCTTTCGCCGCCGGGAGGAAGTCTATGAGCAGTTCTTC

j_call: TRBJ2-3
d_call: TRBD2
clone_size: .
v_call: TRBV5-5
cdr3_aa: CASSSTLAGPGDTQYF
cdr3_nt: TGTGCCAGCAGCTCTACGCTAGCGGGGCCAGGAGATACGCAGTATTTT

j_call: TRBJ2-2
d_call: .
clone_size: .
v_call: TRBV6-2/TRBV6-3
cdr3_aa: CASSYGTLNTGELFF
cdr3_nt: TGTGCCAGCAGTTACGGGACTTTGAACACCGGGGAGCTGTTTTTT

j_call: TRBJ1-1
d_call: .
clone_size: .
v_call: TRBV5-5
cdr3_aa: CASSLDGSSAEAFF
cdr3_nt: TGTGCCAGCAGCTTGGACGGGAGCAGCGCTGAAGCTTTCTTT

j_call: TRBJ2-1
d_call: TRBD2
clone_size: .
v_call: TRBV5-1
cdr3_aa: CASSYPELAGGSSYNEQFF
cdr3_nt: TGCGCCAGCAGCTATCCGGAACTAGCGGGGGGGAGCTCCTACAATGAGCAGTTCTTC

j_call: TRBJ2-3
d_call: TRBD1
clone_size: few
v_call: TRBV29-1
cdr3_aa: CSVGQGRSSTDTQYF
cdr3_nt: TGCAGCGTGGGACAGGGCCGCTCGAGCACAGATACGCAGTATTTT

j_call: TRBJ2-1
d_call: TRBD1
clone_size: few
v_call: TRBV5-6
cdr3_aa: CASSPTGLDEQFF
cdr3_nt: TGTGCCAGCAGCCCGACAGGGTTGGATGAGCAGTTCTTC

j_call: TRBJ2-5
d_call: .
clone_size: few
v_call: TRBV4-2
cdr3_aa: CASSQALLETANEQYF
cdr3_nt: TGTGCCAGCAGCCAAGCCCTACTAGAAACGGCGAATGAGCAGTACTTC

j_call: TRBJ2-7
d_call: .
clone_size: .
v_call: TRBV20-1
cdr3_aa: CSAVASVLSYEQYF
cdr3_nt: TGCAGTGCCGTTGCTAGCGTTCTATCCTACGAGCAGTACTTC

j_call: TRBJ2-7
d_call: TRBD2
clone_size: few
v_call: TRBV28
cdr3_aa: CASSLPGLAERYEQYF
cdr3_nt: TGTGCCAGCAGTCTCCCCGGACTAGCGGAGAGATACGAGCAGTACTTC

j_call: TRBJ2-1
d_call: .
clone_size: many
v_call: TRBV6-5
cdr3_aa: CASSYGLVWSYNEQFF
cdr3_nt: TGTGCCAGCAGTTACGGCCTAGTTTGGTCCTACAATGAGCAGTTCTTC

j_call: TRBJ2-5
d_call: TRBD2
clone_size: .
v_call: TRBV12-3/TRBV12-4
cdr3_aa: CASSRTSGSAETQYF
cdr3_nt: TGTGCCAGCAGTCGGACTAGCGGGAGTGCAGAGACCCAGTACTTC

j_call: TRBJ1-1
d_call: .
clone_size: few
v_call: TRBV6-5
cdr3_aa: CASSIDRTANTEAFF
cdr3_nt: TGTGCCAGCAGCATCGACCGGACGGCGAACACTGAAGCTTTCTTT

j_call: TRBJ2-1
d_call: TRBD1
clone_size: few
v_call: TRBV6-2/TRBV6-3
cdr3_aa: CASTTGVVTEQFF
cdr3_nt: TGTGCCAGCACCACAGGGGTCGTAACTGAGCAGTTCTTC

j_call: TRBJ2-6
d_call: TRBD2
clone_size: .
v_call: TRBV20-1
cdr3_aa: CSARVSGTSGGNPGTNVLTF
cdr3_nt: TGCAGTGCTAGAGTATCCGGGACTAGCGGGGGGAACCCTGGGACCAACGTCCTGACTTTC

j_call: TRBJ1-6
d_call: TRBD1
clone_size: .
v_call: TRBV28
cdr3_aa: CASSATGLLGSPLHF
cdr3_nt: TGTGCCAGCAGCGCGACAGGGTTGCTCGGTTCACCCCTCCACTTT

j_call: TRBJ1-2
d_call: .
clone_size: few
v_call: TRBV21-1
cdr3_aa: CASSIGRGSGYTF
cdr3_nt: TGTGCCAGCAGCATAGGCAGGGGATCTGGCTACACCTTC

j_call: TRBJ2-3
d_call: .
clone_size: .
v_call: TRBV5-8
cdr3_aa: CASSPLRFNTDTQYF
cdr3_nt: TGTGCCAGCAGCCCTCTACGATTCAACACAGATACGCAGTATTTT

j_call: TRBJ1-2
d_call: TRBD1
clone_size: few
v_call: TRBV2
cdr3_aa: CASKDRPGDGYTF
cdr3_nt: TGTGCCAGCAAGGACAGGCCTGGTGATGGCTACACCTTC

j_call: TRBJ2-7
d_call: TRBD2
clone_size: few
v_call: TRBV20-1
cdr3_aa: CSAVEHPTSGSGEQYF
cdr3_nt: TGCAGTGCCGTCGAGCACCCCACTAGCGGGAGTGGCGAGCAGTACTTC

j_call: TRBJ2-1
d_call: TRBD2
clone_size: few
v_call: TRBV4-2
cdr3_aa: CASSQDPGLAGKGDEQFF
cdr3_nt: TGTGCCAGCAGCCAAGACCCGGGACTAGCGGGAAAGGGGGATGAGCAGTTCTTC